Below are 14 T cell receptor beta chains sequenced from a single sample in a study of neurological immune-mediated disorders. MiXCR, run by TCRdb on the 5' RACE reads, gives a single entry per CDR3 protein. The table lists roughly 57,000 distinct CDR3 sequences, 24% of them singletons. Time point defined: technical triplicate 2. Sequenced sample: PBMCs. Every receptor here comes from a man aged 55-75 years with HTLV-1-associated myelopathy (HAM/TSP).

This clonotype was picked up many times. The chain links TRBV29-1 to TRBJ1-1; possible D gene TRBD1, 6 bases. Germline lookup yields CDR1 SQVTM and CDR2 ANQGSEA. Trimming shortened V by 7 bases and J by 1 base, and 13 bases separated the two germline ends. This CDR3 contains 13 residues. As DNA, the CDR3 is TGCAGCGGTTGGGACACCCGGAACACTGAAGCTTTCTTT. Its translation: CSGWDTRNTEAFF. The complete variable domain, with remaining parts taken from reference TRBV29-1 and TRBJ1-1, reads SAVISQKPSRDICQRGTSLTIQCQVDSQVTMMFWYRQQPGQSLTLIATANQGSEATYESGFVIDKFPISRPNLTFSTLTVSNMSPEDSSIYLCSGWDTRNTEAFFGQGTRLTVV.

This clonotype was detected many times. The CDR3 DNA reads TGCAGTGCTCGGTGGGGGGGTGACGAGCAGTACTTC. It specifies CSARWGGDEQYF. V and J are TRBV20-1 and TRBJ2-7; TRBD2 aligns across 7 bases. CDR3 size: 12 residues. CDR1 and CDR2 (germline): DFQATT, SNEGSKA (reference sequence). V was clipped by 5 bases and J by 5 bases; unmatched bases: 6.

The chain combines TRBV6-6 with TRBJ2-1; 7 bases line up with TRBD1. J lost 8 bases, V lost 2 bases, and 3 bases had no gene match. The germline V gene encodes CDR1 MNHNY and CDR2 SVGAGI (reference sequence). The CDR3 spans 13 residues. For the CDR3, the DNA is TGTGCCAGCAGTTACATAGGGGGCGATGAGCAGTTCTTC. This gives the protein CASSYIGGDEQFF.

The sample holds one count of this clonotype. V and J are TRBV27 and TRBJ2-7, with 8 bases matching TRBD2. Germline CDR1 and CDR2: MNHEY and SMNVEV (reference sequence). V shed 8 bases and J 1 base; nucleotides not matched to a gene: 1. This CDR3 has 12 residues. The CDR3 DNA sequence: TGTGCCAGCCCGGGGGGGTCCTACGAGCAGTACTTC. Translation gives CASPGGSYEQYF.

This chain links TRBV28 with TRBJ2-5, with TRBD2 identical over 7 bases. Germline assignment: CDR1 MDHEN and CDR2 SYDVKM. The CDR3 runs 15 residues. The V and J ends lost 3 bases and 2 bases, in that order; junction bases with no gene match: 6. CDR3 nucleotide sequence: TGTGCCAGCAGTTTTCGGGGGGTTATACAAGAGACCCAGTACTTC. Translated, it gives CASSFRGVIQETQYF.

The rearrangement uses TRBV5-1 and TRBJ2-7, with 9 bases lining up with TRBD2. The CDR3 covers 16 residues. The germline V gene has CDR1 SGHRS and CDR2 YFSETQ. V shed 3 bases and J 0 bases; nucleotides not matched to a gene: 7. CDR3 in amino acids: CASSWPPAGGSYEQYF. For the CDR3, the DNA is TGCGCCAGCAGCTGGCCCCCAGCGGGGGGCTCCTACGAGCAGTACTTC.

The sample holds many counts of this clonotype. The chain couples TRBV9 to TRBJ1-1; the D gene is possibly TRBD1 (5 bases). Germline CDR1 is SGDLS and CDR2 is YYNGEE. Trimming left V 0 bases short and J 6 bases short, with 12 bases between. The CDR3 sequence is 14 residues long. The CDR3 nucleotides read TGTGCCAGCAGCGTAGGGCAGGGAGGTCCTGAAGCTTTCTTT. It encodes CASSVGQGGPEAFF.

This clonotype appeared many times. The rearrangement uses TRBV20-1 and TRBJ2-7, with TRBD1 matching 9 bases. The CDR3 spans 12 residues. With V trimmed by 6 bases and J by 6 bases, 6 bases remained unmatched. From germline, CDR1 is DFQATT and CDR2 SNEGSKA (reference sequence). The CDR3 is CSASDRGSEQYF. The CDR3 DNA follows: TGCAGTGCCTCGGACAGGGGAAGCGAGCAGTACTTC.

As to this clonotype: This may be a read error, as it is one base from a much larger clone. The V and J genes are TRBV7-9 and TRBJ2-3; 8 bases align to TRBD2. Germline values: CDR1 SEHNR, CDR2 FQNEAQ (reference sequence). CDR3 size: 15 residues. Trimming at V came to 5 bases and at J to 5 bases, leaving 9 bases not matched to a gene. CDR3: CASSPRAGGRDTQYF. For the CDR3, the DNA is TGTGCCAGCAGCCCGAGGGCGGGGGGCCGAGATACGCAGTATTTT.

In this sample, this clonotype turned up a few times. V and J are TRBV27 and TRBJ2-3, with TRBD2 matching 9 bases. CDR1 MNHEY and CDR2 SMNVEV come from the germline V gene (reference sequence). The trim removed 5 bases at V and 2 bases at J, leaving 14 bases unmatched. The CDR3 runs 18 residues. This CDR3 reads CASSPRIAGVRYTDTQYF. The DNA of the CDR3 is TGTGCCAGCAGTCCCCGCATAGCGGGAGTCCGGTACACAGATACGCAGTATTTT.

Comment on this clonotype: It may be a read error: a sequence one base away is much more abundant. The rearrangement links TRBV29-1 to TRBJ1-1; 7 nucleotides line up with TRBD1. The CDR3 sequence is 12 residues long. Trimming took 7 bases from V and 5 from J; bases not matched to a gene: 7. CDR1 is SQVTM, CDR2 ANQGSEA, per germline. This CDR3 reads CSAGQSVTEAFF. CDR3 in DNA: TGCAGCGCGGGACAGTCGGTAACTGAAGCTTTCTTT.

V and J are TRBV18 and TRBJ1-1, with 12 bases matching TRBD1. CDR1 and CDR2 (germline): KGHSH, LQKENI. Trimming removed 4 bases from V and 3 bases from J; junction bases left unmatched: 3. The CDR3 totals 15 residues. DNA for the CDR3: TGTGCCAGCTCACAGGGACAGGGGGCTGACACTGAAGCTTTCTTT. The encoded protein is CASSQGQGADTEAFF.

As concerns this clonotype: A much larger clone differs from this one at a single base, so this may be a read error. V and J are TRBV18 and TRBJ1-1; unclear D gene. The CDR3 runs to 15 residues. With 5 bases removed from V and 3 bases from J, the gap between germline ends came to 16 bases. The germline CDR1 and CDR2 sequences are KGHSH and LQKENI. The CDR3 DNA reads TGTGCCAGCTCAGGACGGACGGGAGGTTACACTGAAGCTTTCTTT. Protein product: CASSGRTGGYTEAFF.

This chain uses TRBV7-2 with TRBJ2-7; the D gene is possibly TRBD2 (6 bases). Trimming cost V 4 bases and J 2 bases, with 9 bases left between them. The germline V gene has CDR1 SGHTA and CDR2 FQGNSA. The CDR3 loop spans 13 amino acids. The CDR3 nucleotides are TGTGCCAGCAGCTCGGGACTGACCTACGAGCAGTACTTC. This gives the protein CASSSGLTYEQYF.